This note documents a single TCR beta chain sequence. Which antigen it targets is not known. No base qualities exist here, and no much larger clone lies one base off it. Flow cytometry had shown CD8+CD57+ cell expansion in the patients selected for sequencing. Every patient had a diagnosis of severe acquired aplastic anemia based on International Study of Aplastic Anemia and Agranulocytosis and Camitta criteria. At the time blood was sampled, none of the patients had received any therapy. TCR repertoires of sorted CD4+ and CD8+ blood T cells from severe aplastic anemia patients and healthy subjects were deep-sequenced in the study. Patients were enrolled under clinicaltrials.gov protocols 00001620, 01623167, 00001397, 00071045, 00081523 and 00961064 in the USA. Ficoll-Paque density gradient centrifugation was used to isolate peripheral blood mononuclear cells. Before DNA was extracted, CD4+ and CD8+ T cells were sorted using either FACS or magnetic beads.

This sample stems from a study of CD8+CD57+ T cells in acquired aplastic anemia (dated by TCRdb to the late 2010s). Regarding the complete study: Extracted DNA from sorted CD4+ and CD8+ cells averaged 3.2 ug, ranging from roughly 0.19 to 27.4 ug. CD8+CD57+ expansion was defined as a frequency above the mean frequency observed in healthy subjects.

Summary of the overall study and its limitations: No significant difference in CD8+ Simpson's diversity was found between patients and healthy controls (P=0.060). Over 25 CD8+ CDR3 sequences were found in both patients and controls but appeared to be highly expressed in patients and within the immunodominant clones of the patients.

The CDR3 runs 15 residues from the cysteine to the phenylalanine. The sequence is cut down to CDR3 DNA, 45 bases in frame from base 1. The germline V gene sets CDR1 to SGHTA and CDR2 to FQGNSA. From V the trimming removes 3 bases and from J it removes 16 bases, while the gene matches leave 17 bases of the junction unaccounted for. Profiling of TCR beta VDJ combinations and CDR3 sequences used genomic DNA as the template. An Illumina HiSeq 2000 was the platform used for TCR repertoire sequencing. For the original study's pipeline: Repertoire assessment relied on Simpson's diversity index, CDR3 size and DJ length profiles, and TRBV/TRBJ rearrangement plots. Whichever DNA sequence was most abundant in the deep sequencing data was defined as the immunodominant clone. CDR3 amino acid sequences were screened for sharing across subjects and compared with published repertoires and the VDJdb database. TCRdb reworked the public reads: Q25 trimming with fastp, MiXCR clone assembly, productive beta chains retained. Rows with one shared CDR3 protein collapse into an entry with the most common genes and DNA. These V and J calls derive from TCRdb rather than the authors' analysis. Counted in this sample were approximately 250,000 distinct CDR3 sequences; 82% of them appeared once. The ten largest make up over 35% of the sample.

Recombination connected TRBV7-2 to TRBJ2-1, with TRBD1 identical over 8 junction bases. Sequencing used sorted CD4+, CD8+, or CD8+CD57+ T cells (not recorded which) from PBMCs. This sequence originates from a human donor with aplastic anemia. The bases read TGTGCCAGCAGCTTCGCGACAGGGGACAGCAAGCAGTACTTCTTC. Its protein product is CASSFATGDSKQYFF.